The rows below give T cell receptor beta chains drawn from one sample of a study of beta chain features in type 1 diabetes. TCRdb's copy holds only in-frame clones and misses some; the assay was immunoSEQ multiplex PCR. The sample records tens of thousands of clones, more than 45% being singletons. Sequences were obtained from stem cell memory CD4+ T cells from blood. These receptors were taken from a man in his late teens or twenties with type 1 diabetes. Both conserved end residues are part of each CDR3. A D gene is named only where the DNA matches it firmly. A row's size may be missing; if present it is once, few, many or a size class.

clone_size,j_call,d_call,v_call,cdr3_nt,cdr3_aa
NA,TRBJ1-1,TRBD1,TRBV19,TGTGCCAGTCACCACACTTTCTGGACAGGGATGAACACTGAAGCTTTCTTT,CASHHTFWTGMNTEAFF
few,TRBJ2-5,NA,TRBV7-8,TGTGCCAGCAGCCTGGGGGCGTCCCAAGAGACCCAGTACTTC,CASSLGASQETQYF
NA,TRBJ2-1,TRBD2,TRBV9,TGTGCCAGCAGCGCCCACACCGGGACTAGCGGGATGAATGAGCAGTTCTTC,CASSAHTGTSGMNEQFF
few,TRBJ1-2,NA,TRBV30,TGTGCCTGGAGTGTTGACGACAGCTATGGCTACACCTTC,CAWSVDDSYGYTF
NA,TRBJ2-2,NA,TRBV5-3,TGTGCCAGAAGCCCCCCGGTTACCACCGGGGAGCTGTTTTTT,CARSPPVTTGELFF
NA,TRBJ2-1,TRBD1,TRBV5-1,TGCGCCAGCAGCTTGGTTAGGGATACGGGACAGACCTACAATGAGCAGTTCTTC,CASSLVRDTGQTYNEQFF
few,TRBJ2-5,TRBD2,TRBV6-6,TGTGCCAGCAGTATTGGACTAGCGGGAGTGGAGACCCAGTACTTC,CASSIGLAGVETQYF
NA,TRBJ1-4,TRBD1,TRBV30,TGTGCCTGGAGTGGCGGGACAGATGGAAAACTGTTTTTT,CAWSGGTDGKLFF
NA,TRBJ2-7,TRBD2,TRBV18,TGTGCCAGCTCACCCGGGACTACCTCCTACGAGCAGTACTTC,CASSPGTTSYEQYF
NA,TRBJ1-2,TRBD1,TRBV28,TGTGCCAGCAGTTCTCCGGGACAGGGTGATGGCTACACCTTC,CASSSPGQGDGYTF
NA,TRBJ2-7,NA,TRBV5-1,TGCGCCAGCAGCTTCACAGATCCGTACGAGCAGTACTTC,CASSFTDPYEQYF
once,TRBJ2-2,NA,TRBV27,TGTGCCAGCAGTACCGAGCGGCGGTGGGCCGGGGAGCTGTTTTTT,CASSTERRWAGELFF
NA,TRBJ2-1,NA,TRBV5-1,TGCGCCAGCAGCTTGGGGCAGAACCAACGGGATGAGCAGTTCTTC,CASSLGQNQRDEQFF
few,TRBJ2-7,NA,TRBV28,TGTGCCACTATCTCCGGGACATATCTTGGCGAGCAGTACTTC,CATISGTYLGEQYF
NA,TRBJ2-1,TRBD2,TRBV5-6,TGTGCCAGCAGCCTGGGGACTAGCGGGGGTTATGAGCAGTTCTTC,CASSLGTSGGYEQFF
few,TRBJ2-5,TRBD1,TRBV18,TGTGCCAGCTCACCCCTAACAGGGGGCCGGGAGACCCAGTACTTC,CASSPLTGGRETQYF
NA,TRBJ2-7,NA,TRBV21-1,TGTGCCAGCTTGGGGTCCCCCTCTTCGGGGGAGCAGTACTTC,CASLGSPSSGEQYF
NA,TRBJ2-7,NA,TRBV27,TGTGCCAGCAGATACGCGGGCCCCTCCTACGAGCAGTACTTC,CASRYAGPSYEQYF
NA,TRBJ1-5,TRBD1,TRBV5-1,TGCGCCAGCAGCGCCGGGACAGGCAATCAGCCCCAGCATTTT,CASSAGTGNQPQHF
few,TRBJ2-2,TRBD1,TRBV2,TGTGCCAGCCAACGTACAGGGGGCAACACCGGGGAGCTGTTTTTT,CASQRTGGNTGELFF
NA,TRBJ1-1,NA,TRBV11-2,TGTGCCAGCAGCGCCATGGGGGGAGCTGAAGCTTTCTTT,CASSAMGGAEAFF
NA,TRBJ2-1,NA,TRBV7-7,TGTGCCAGCAGCTTGTCTGTTGGTACTAACTACAATGAGCAGTTCTTC,CASSLSVGTNYNEQFF
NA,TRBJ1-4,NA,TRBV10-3,TGTGCCATCAGCCGGGACTGGACGGGGCTTAATGAAAAACTGTTTTTT,CAISRDWTGLNEKLFF
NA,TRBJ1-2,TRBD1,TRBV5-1,TGCGCCAGCAGCTTGGAAGGACAGGGGGATGGTGGCTACACCTTC,CASSLEGQGDGGYTF
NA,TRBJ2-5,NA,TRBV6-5,TGTGCCAGCAAATTACAGGGCGGGGAGACCCAGTACTTC,CASKLQGGETQYF
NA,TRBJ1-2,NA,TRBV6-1,TGTGCCAGCAGTGAATCAGGGCGGCGGGGCTACACCTTC,CASSESGRRGYTF
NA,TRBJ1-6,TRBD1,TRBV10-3,TGTGCCATCAGCGGGACAGGGGGACCTTCACCCCTCCACTTT,CAISGTGGPSPLHF
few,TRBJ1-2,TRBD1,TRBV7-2,TGTGCCAGCAGCCGACAGGGAGCTAACTATGGCTACACCTTC,CASSRQGANYGYTF
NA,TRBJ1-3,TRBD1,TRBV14,TGTGCCAGCAGCCTCTTCCGAGGGACAGGGGCTGGAAACACCATATATTTT,CASSLFRGTGAGNTIYF
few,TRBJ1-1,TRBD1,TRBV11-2,TGTGCCAGCAGCTTGGGACAGGGGGGAGACACTGAAGCTTTCTTT,CASSLGQGGDTEAFF
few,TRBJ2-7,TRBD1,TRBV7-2,TGTGCCAGCAGGCAGGGGGTTGAGCAGTACTTC,CASRQGVEQYF
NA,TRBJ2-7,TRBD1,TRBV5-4,TGTGCCAGCAGTTCCCCCGGGACAGGTCTCTACGAGCAGTACTTC,CASSSPGTGLYEQYF
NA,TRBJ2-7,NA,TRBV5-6,TGTGCCAGCAGCGCGGACTTCTTCAGCTACGAGCAGTACTTC,CASSADFFSYEQYF
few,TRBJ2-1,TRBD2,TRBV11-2,TGTGCCAGCAGCTTAGTGTCTAGCGGGGCCTTACTTCCGAATGAGCAGTTCTTC,CASSLVSSGALLPNEQFF
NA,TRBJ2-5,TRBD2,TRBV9,TGTGCCAGCAGCGTCGGGACTAGCGGGGGGACGTCAGAAGAGACCCAGTACTTC,CASSVGTSGGTSEETQYF
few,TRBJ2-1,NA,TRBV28,TGTGCCAGCAGTTTATTGGTAGCCATCCCAAAATACAATGAGCAGTTCTTC,CASSLLVAIPKYNEQFF
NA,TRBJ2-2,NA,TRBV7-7,TGTGCCAGCAGCTTATCAGGAATAGGGAACACCGGGGAGCTGTTTTTT,CASSLSGIGNTGELFF
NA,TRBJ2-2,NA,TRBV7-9,TGTGCCAGCTGTACGCCAAGGTCGGGGGGCAACACCGGGGAGCTGTTTTTT,CASCTPRSGGNTGELFF
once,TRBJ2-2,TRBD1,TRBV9,TGTGCCAGCAGGCGACAGGGGTCGAACACCGGGGAGCTGTTTTTT,CASRRQGSNTGELFF
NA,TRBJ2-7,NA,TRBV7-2,TGTGCCAGCAGCTCGTACAGGGACGGCGAGCAGTACTTC,CASSSYRDGEQYF